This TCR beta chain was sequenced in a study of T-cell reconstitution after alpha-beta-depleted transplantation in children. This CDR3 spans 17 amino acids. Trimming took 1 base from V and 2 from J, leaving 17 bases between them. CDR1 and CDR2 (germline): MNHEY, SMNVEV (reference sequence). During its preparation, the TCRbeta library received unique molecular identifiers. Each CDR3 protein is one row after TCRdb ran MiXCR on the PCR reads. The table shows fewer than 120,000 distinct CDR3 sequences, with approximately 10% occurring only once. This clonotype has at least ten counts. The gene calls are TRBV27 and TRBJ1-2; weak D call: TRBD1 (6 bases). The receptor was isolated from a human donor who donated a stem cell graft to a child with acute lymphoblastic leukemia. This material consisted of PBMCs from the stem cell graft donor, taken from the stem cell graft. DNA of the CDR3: TGTGCCAGCAGTTTATTTGGGACACCAAGCGGGAACTATGGCTACACCTTC. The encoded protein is CASSLFGTPSGNYGYTF.